The rows below give T cell receptor beta chains drawn from one sample of a study of OX40 agonist ivuxolimab in advanced cancers. Some clones are missing from TCRdb's copy, which holds only in-frame ones; the method was immunoSEQ multiplex PCR. The sample consists of 20,000 or so clones, 60% to 80% of them appearing once. The source was CD4+ or CD8+ T cells sorted from blood, collected in a trial of the OX40 agonist ivuxolimab. Every receptor here comes from an adult with an advanced solid tumor such as melanoma, head and neck, liver or kidney cancer. Both conserved end residues are part of each CDR3. Fields, in order: J gene, clone size, V gene, D gene, CDR3 DNA, CDR3 protein. D genes are given only for firm matches. Where a row states a size, it is once, few, many or the class of an expanded clone; other rows omit it.

J: TRBJ2-2; size: few; V: TRBV10-1; D: TRBD1; DNA: TGCGCCAGCAGTGAGTGGGGAGACAGGGGAGGCACCGGGGAGCTGTTTTTT; CDR3: CASSEWGDRGGTGELFF
J: TRBJ2-3; size: -; V: TRBV10-3; D: TRBD2; DNA: TGTGCCATCAGTGGGAGACTAGCGGGGAGCACAGATACGCAGTATTTT; CDR3: CAISGRLAGSTDTQYF
J: TRBJ2-7; size: -; V: TRBV27; D: -; DNA: TGTGCCAGCAGTTACGGGTTTTACTACGAGCAGTACTTC; CDR3: CASSYGFYYEQYF
J: TRBJ2-1; size: -; V: TRBV19; D: -; DNA: TGTGCCAGTAGTAGCACAGGGTCCTGGGGGAATGAGCAGTTCTTC; CDR3: CASSSTGSWGNEQFF
J: TRBJ2-5; size: -; V: TRBV6-5; D: -; DNA: TGTGCCAGCAGTTACTCAGAGACCCAGTACTTC; CDR3: CASSYSETQYF
J: TRBJ1-1; size: -; V: TRBV10-1; D: -; DNA: TGCGCCAACCTTCGTGAGGGGGACACTGAAGCTTTCTTT; CDR3: CANLREGDTEAFF
J: TRBJ2-3; size: -; V: TRBV9; D: TRBD1; DNA: TGTGCCAGCAGCCCCCGTCCGGGACAGGCAGATCGACGAACTAGCACAGATACGCAGTATTTT; CDR3: CASSPRPGQADRRTSTDTQYF
J: TRBJ2-3; size: -; V: TRBV19; D: -; DNA: TGTGCCAGTAGTATGCAGGGGTACGCAGATACGCAGTATTTT; CDR3: CASSMQGYADTQYF
J: TRBJ1-6; size: -; V: TRBV11-2; D: TRBD1; DNA: TGTGCCAGCAGCTTAGGACAGGGGACAGGCTCACCCCTCCACTTT; CDR3: CASSLGQGTGSPLHF
J: TRBJ2-1; size: -; V: TRBV10-3; D: TRBD1; DNA: TGTGCCATCGGGGAGACAGGGGGCGTCTACAATGAGCAGTTCTTC; CDR3: CAIGETGGVYNEQFF
J: TRBJ1-5; size: -; V: TRBV28; D: TRBD1; DNA: TGTGCCAGCAGTTCCTTCACAGGGGTCTTTCAGCCCCAGCATTTT; CDR3: CASSSFTGVFQPQHF
J: TRBJ2-3; size: -; V: TRBV29-1; D: TRBD1; DNA: TGCAGCGTTGAAGATCCCCGGGGACAGAGCACAGATACGCAGTATTTT; CDR3: CSVEDPRGQSTDTQYF
J: TRBJ1-1; size: -; V: TRBV25-1; D: TRBD1; DNA: TGTGCCAGCTCCCCAGGGGGCGCGGGCACTGAAGCTTTCTTT; CDR3: CASSPGGAGTEAFF
J: TRBJ1-5; size: -; V: TRBV6-6; D: -; DNA: TGTGCCAGCAGTTACTCAGGGGAGGCTCAGCCCCAGCATTTT; CDR3: CASSYSGEAQPQHF
J: TRBJ2-1; size: medium-sized; V: TRBV10-3; D: -; DNA: TGTGCCATCAGTGAGGGTGGTCCCAATGAGCAGTTCTTC; CDR3: CAISEGGPNEQFF